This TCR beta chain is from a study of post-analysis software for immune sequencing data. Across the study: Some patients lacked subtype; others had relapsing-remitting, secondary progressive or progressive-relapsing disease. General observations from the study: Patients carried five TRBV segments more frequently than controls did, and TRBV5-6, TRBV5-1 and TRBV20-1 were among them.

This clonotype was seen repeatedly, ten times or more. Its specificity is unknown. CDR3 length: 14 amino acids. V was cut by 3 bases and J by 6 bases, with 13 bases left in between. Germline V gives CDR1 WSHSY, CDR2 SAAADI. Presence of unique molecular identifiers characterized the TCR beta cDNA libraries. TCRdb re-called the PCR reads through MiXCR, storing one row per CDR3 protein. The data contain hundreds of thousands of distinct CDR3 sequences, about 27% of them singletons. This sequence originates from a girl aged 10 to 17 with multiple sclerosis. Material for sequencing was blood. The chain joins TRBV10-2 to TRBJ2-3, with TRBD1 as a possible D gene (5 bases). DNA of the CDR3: TGCGCCAGCAGTGATACAGGAACCTCCGATACGCAGTATTTT. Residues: CASSDTGTSDTQYF.